The 31 T cell receptor beta chains below all came from one sample that was sequenced in a study of PD-L1 blockade in urothelial cancer. Time point here: peripheral blood 6 weeks after treatment start. Assay used: immunoSEQ multiplex PCR; TCRdb lists only in-frame clones, some missing. The data show about 40,000 clones, with around nine tenths seen just once and roughly 24% held by the top ten. This sample comprised PBMCs, obtained around atezolizumab (anti-PD-L1) treatment. Receptors originate from a man between 60 and 75 years old with urothelial cancer.

The gene calls are TRBV6-1 and TRBJ2-7; a possible D gene is TRBD1 (5 bases). Trimming stripped 2 bases from V and 0 bases from J, with 11 bases between. This CDR3 is built from 15 residues. CDR1 is MNHNS, CDR2 SASEGT, per germline. CDR3 amino acids: CASSERRVSSYEQYF. CDR3 nucleotide sequence: TGTGCCAGCAGTGAACGCAGGGTAAGCTCCTACGAGCAGTACTTC.

The J gene is TRBJ1-3, the V gene TRBV5-1; 9 bases line up with TRBD1. Germline CDR1 is SGHRS and CDR2 is YFSETQ. Trimming at V came to 5 bases and at J to 0 bases, leaving 3 bases not matched to a gene. CDR3 size: 15 residues. The CDR3 reads CASRKTGGSGNTIYF. The CDR3 DNA reads TGCGCCAGCAGGAAGACAGGGGGCTCTGGAAACACCATATATTTT.

As DNA, the CDR3 is TGTGCCAGCAGCACCGGACAGGGCGGAAAACTGTTTTTT. Translated: CASSTGQGGKLFF. The chain links TRBV5-6 to TRBJ1-4, with 8 bases that match TRBD1. V shed 4 bases, J shed 10 bases, and the junction held 6 bases outside the gene matches. This CDR3 comprises 13 residues. CDR1 and CDR2 from the germline V gene are SGHDT and YYEEEE.

This chain connects TRBV6-4 to TRBJ2-5; tentative D call: TRBD2 (6 bases). Per germline, CDR1 MRHNA and CDR2 SNTAGT. Trimming took 0 bases from V and 4 from J, leaving 18 bases between them. The CDR3 consists of 17 residues. The CDR3 bases are TGTGCCAGCAGTGACTCGATAGCGGAGGACCGGGCAGAGACCCAGTACTTC. It translates to CASSDSIAEDRAETQYF.

V usage is TRBV18 and J usage is TRBJ1-2; D not certain. The V gene lost 1 base and the J gene lost 3 bases, with 6 bases spanning the gap. Per germline, CDR1 KGHSH and CDR2 LQKENI. This CDR3 spans 13 amino acids. CDR3 sequence: CASSPLGDYGYTF. DNA for the CDR3: TGTGCCAGCTCACCACTGGGAGACTATGGCTACACCTTC.

In this sample, this clone turned up a few times. The V call is TRBV19, the J call TRBJ1-2, with D perhaps TRBD1 (5 bases). The CDR3 covers 14 residues. The germline CDR1 and CDR2 sequences are LNHDA and SQIVND (reference sequence). The germline V and J ends were trimmed by 7 bases and 8 bases, with 20 bases remaining between them. For the CDR3, the DNA is TGTGCCAGTAATAAGCAGAGAGGCCCAGGGGGCTACACCTTC. Protein product: CASNKQRGPGGYTF.

The rearrangement uses TRBV7-9 and TRBJ1-3; D is ambiguous. CDR3 length: 12 amino acids. V gave up 3 bases and J gave up 7 bases, with 7 bases separating them. Germline V gene sequence: CDR1 SEHNR, CDR2 FQNEAQ (reference sequence). The chain's CDR3 is CASSFNSNTIYF. CDR3 in DNA: TGTGCCAGCAGCTTCAACAGTAACACCATATATTTT.

The chain carries TRBV5-1 and TRBJ2-2; 8 bases match TRBD1. The CDR3 runs 17 residues. With 4 bases clipped from V and 1 base from J, the junction kept 9 bases outside the gene matches. The germline gives CDR1 SGHRS, CDR2 YFSETQ. The CDR3: CASSPRPGTGNTGELFF. The CDR3 DNA reads as TGCGCCAGCAGCCCCCGTCCTGGGACAGGGAACACCGGGGAGCTGTTTTTT.

The chain combines TRBV5-5 with TRBJ1-2; TRBD1 matches 8 bases. Germline lookup yields CDR1 SGHKS and CDR2 YYEKEE (reference sequence). With 1 base clipped from V and 4 bases from J, the junction kept 21 bases outside the gene matches. The CDR3 length is 20 residues. The CDR3 sequence: CASSLRIPNPSTGALYGYTF. CDR3 coding DNA: TGTGCCAGCAGCTTGCGCATCCCCAACCCATCGACAGGGGCCCTCTATGGCTACACCTTC.

The gene calls are TRBV19 and TRBJ1-4, with 9 bases identical to TRBD1. The CDR3 spans 18 residues. Germline assignment: CDR1 LNHDA and CDR2 SQIVND (reference sequence). J lost 7 bases, V lost 3 bases, and 15 bases had no gene match. The DNA of the CDR3 is TGTGCCAGTAGTATCCGCCCGGGACAGGGAAAAAGCGGTGAAAAACTGTTTTTT. This codes for CASSIRPGQGKSGEKLFF.

This chain uses TRBV29-1 with TRBJ1-2; TRBD1 matches 8 bases. V was clipped by 3 bases and J by 0 bases; unmatched bases: 6. CDR3 size: 15 residues. The V gene's germline CDR1 is SQVTM and CDR2 ANQGSEA. The CDR3 protein is CSVDAGDRTNYGYTF. The CDR3 DNA is TGCAGCGTTGACGCCGGGGACAGGACTAACTATGGCTACACCTTC.

For this clone: Other DNA sequences in the same sample also yield this CDR3. The rearrangement uses TRBV11-2 and TRBJ2-7; TRBD1 matches 7 bases. This CDR3 has 13 amino acids. Trimming removed 5 bases from V and 0 bases from J; junction bases left unmatched: 1. The germline V gene encodes CDR1 SGHAT and CDR2 FQNNGV. CDR3 region: CASSRDSSYEQYF. The CDR3 nucleotides are TGTGCCAGCAGCCGGGACAGCTCCTACGAGCAGTACTTC.

In this sample, this clone turned up once. The chain has TRBV4-1 and TRBJ1-2; the match to TRBD1 covers 8 bases. Germline loops: CDR1 MGHRA, CDR2 YSYEKL. The CDR3 is 17 residues long. V shed 0 bases and J 6 bases; nucleotides not matched to a gene: 12. The CDR3: CASSQDRQGAQSDGYTF. The CDR3, as DNA: TGCGCCAGCAGCCAAGACAGGCAGGGGGCGCAGTCAGATGGCTACACCTTC.

J is TRBJ2-5 and V is TRBV9, with D perhaps matching TRBD1 (5 bases). V lost 4 bases and J lost 1, with 11 bases in between. Germline V lookup: CDR1 SGDLS, CDR2 YYNGEE. The CDR3 contains 14 residues. In nucleotides, the CDR3 is TGTGCCAGCAGCATCGGACACCTCCAAGAGACCCAGTACTTC. This encodes CASSIGHLQETQYF. Together with reference TRBV9 and TRBJ2-5, the CDR3 gives the full variable domain: DSGVTQTPKHLITATGQRVTLRCSPRSGDLSVYWYQQSLDQGLQFLIQYYNGEERAKGNILERFSAQQFPDLHSELNLSSLELGDSALYFCASSIGHLQETQYFGPGTRLLVL.

V gene TRBV5-1 combines with J gene TRBJ2-6; tentatively, D is TRBD2 (5 bases). CDR1 and CDR2 (germline): SGHRS, YFSETQ. This CDR3 spans 16 amino acids. V gave up 7 bases and J gave up 1 base, with 15 bases separating them. The CDR3 DNA follows: TGCGCCAGCGAGGGCGGGTTCATTTCTGGGGCCAACGTCCTGACTTTC. Translating it yields CASEGGFISGANVLTF.

The rearrangement joins TRBV10-3 to TRBJ1-2, with a weak D call TRBD1 (6 bases). The length of the CDR3 is 13 residues. Germline V lookup: CDR1 ENHRY, CDR2 SYGVKD. V was cut by 6 bases and J by 1 base, with 9 bases left in between. CDR3: CAISRQVNYGYTF. As DNA, the CDR3 is TGTGCCATCAGCAGACAGGTTAACTATGGCTACACCTTC.

This clone occurred a few times. The V gene is TRBV30, the J gene TRBJ1-2; 11 bases fit TRBD1. CDR3 length: 14 amino acids. Germline V gives CDR1 GTSNPN, CDR2 SVGIG (reference sequence). V was clipped by 4 bases and J by 4 bases; unmatched bases: 5. The CDR3 is CAWISGTGGYGYTF. The CDR3 DNA reads as TGTGCCTGGATCTCCGGGACAGGGGGCTATGGCTACACCTTC.

The chain uses TRBV7-8 and TRBJ1-6; no clear D. This CDR3 is 14 amino acids long. Germline loops: CDR1 SGHVS, CDR2 FQNEAQ. With 4 bases removed from V and 7 bases from J, the gap between germline ends came to 11 bases. The CDR3: CASSSVSGNSPLHF. CDR3 DNA: TGTGCCAGCAGCTCAGTCTCCGGGAATTCACCCCTCCACTTT.

The chain uses TRBV5-1 and TRBJ2-1; D is uncertain. V was cut by 4 bases and J by 2 bases, with 10 bases left in between. The germline CDR1 and CDR2 sequences are SGHRS and YFSETQ. This CDR3 is built from 14 residues. The CDR3 region has the DNA TGCGCCAGCAGCCCAGGCCAAACCTACAATGAGCAGTTCTTC. It is translated as CASSPGQTYNEQFF.

The J gene is TRBJ2-7, the V gene TRBV6-1, with D hard to call. The V end was cut by 5 bases, the J end by 4 bases, with 6 bases between. The CDR3 has 11 residues. Looked up from germline, CDR1 is MNHNS and CDR2 is SASEGT. The CDR3 reads CASSSLYEQYF. The CDR3 coding sequence is TGTGCCAGCAGTTCCCTTTACGAGCAGTACTTC.

The chain combines TRBV11-2 with TRBJ1-6; D unclear. The CDR3 is 16 residues long. Trimming took 1 base from V and 0 from J, leaving 7 bases between them. The V gene's germline CDR1 is SGHAT and CDR2 FQNNGV. DNA for the CDR3: TGTGCCAGCAGCTTAGCCCTGAGCTCCTATAATTCACCCCTCCACTTT. Its protein is CASSLALSSYNSPLHF.

The chain employs TRBV18 and TRBJ1-4; TRBD1 matches 7 bases. In germline, CDR1 is KGHSH, CDR2 LQKENI. There are 15 residues in the CDR3. J was trimmed by 4 bases and V by 3 bases; bases with no gene match: 5. CDR3 nucleotide sequence: TGTGCCAGCTCACCCCGACAGGGCTATAATGAAAAACTGTTTTTT. Encoded protein: CASSPRQGYNEKLFF.

V gene TRBV6-1 combines with J gene TRBJ1-1, with D perhaps TRBD1 (5 bases). V lost 6 bases to trimming and J lost 2 bases, with 10 bases between them. Germline lookup yields CDR1 MNHNS and CDR2 SASEGT. The CDR3 runs 13 residues. The CDR3 reads CASRQDGNTEAFF. The DNA for the CDR3 is TGTGCCAGCAGACAGGACGGAAACACTGAAGCTTTCTTT.

The V call is TRBV7-6, the J call TRBJ2-1; the D gene is possibly TRBD2 (6 bases). The length of the CDR3 is 13 residues. Germline-derived CDR1 and CDR2 are SGHVS and FNYEAQ. Trimming removed 5 bases from V and 10 bases from J, with 15 bases in between. This chain's CDR3 is CASSPGGGPEQFF. The CDR3 coding sequence is TGTGCCAGCAGCCCTGGGGGAGGCCCAGAGCAGTTCTTC.

Only one count was recorded for this clone. The chain links TRBV11-2 to TRBJ2-3, with 10 bases matching TRBD2. CDR1 and CDR2 from the germline V gene are SGHAT and FQNNGV. The ends lost 5 bases at V and 10 bases at J; junction bases unmatched: 9. The CDR3 sequence is 14 residues long. The CDR3 coding sequence is TGTGCCAGCAGCCTATTACGGACTAGCGGCGCGCAGTATTTT. As protein: CASSLLRTSGAQYF.

A note on this clone: Mismatch with germline at one junction end may stem from a read error. The chain combines TRBV7-7 with TRBJ2-5; possible D gene TRBD1, 5 bases. Germline CDR1 reads SSHAT; CDR2 reads FNYEAQ (reference sequence). The CDR3 is 16 amino acids. CDR3 sequence: CASSLARPGSRETQYF. For the CDR3, the DNA is TGTGCTAGCAGCTTAGCTCGGCCAGGGTCGAGAGAGACCCAGTACTTC.

The rearrangement uses TRBV19 and TRBJ1-2; D not certain. The CDR3 consists of 12 residues. V shed 7 bases and J shed 5 bases, with 11 bases lying between them. CDR1 and CDR2 (germline): LNHDA, SQIVND (reference sequence). The CDR3 region has the DNA TGTGCCAGTATCCGAGGAGGATATGGCTACACCTTC. Amino acid sequence: CASIRGGYGYTF.

The chain couples TRBV5-6 to TRBJ2-1, with TRBD1 identical over 8 bases. The CDR3 has 16 amino acids. Germline CDR1 is SGHDT and CDR2 is YYEEEE. The J segment lost 8 bases and the V segment lost 4 bases, leaving 14 bases of the junction unmatched. The CDR3 DNA sequence: TGTGCCAGCAGCGCCAAAAGACAGGGGATTGACGATGAGCAGTTCTTC. As protein: CASSAKRQGIDDEQFF. Drawing the rest from reference TRBV5-6 and TRBJ2-1, the complete variable domain is DAGVTQSPTHLIKTRGQQVTLRCSPKSGHDTVSWYQQALGQGPQFIFQYYEEEERQRGNFPDRFSGHQFPNYSSELNVNALLLGDSALYLCASSAKRQGIDDEQFFGPGTRLTVL.

By proportion, this clone is large. The chain has TRBV19 and TRBJ2-3, with 14 nucleotides matching TRBD2. Germline V gene data show CDR1 as LNHDA and CDR2 as SQIVND (reference sequence). This CDR3 comprises 16 residues. Trimming at V came to 7 bases and at J to 2 bases, leaving 5 bases not matched to a gene. CDR3 nucleotides: TGTGCCAGTAAACGGACTAGCGGGGGGTACACAGATACGCAGTATTTT. Residues: CASKRTSGGYTDTQYF.

The chain joins TRBV5-1 to TRBJ1-1; 9 bases agree with TRBD1. The CDR3 is made up of 14 amino acids. Germline CDR1 reads SGHRS; CDR2 reads YFSETQ. V shed 5 bases, J shed 6 bases, and the junction held 8 bases outside the gene matches. CDR3 in DNA: TGCGCCAGCAGGGGACAGGGAGCAGCTCCTGAAGCTTTCTTT. It translates to CASRGQGAAPEAFF.

The chain is built from TRBV6-4 and TRBJ2-3; D possibly corresponds to TRBD2 (6 bases). Germline V gene sequence: CDR1 MRHNA, CDR2 SNTAGT. This CDR3 is 14 amino acids long. V shed 2 bases and J shed 7 bases, with 13 bases lying between them. CDR3 sequence: CASSDRAGGNTQYF. CDR3 sequence (DNA): TGTGCCAGCAGTGACAGGGCAGGAGGGAATACGCAGTATTTT.